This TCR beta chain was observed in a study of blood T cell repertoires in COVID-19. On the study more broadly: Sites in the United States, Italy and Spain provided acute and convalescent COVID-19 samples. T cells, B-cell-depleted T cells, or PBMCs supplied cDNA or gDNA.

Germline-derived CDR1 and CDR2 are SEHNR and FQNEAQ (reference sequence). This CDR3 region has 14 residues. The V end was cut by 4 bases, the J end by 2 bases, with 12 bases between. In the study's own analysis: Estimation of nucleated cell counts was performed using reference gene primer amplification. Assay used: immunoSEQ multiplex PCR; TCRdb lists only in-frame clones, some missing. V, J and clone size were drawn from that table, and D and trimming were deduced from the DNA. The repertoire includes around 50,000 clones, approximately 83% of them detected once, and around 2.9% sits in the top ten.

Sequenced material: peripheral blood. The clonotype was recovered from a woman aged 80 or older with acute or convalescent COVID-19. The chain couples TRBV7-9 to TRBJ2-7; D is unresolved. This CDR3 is CASSSGSRPYEQYF. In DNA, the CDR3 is TGTGCCAGCAGCTCCGGTTCACGCCCCTACGAGCAGTACTTC.